The clone carrying this T cell receptor (beta chain) was seen at least ten times. As yet, its antigen is unknown. RNA transcripts served as the template for amplifying TCR beta CDR3 regions. The study used the HTBI primer set for a first-round RT-PCR of the TCR CDR3. TCRdb re-called the multiplex PCR reads with MiXCR, one entry per CDR3 protein. The sample contains more than 500,000 distinct CDR3 sequences, less than 15% of which appear only once. Germline CDR1 reads SGHRS; CDR2 reads YFSETQ. There are 14 residues in the CDR3. V dropped 3 bases and J dropped 2 bases, with 12 bases sitting between them. These data are taken from a study of T cells in Graves' hyperthyroidism and ophthalmopathy. On the study more broadly: Peripheral blood was collected at initial diagnosis, before any treatment.

General study findings and limits: Most clonotypes expanded in the thyroid (above 0.001) were also present in blood. Before onset, by a median of around 6.4 months, the model predicted ophthalmopathy.

When ophthalmopathy did not progress within 18 months, Graves' hyperthyroidism was considered stable. The TCR sequence derives from a woman aged 40-49 years with Graves' hyperthyroidism. Sequencing was done on a sample of blood. The rearrangement links TRBV5-1 to TRBJ2-7; D call uncertain. The CDR3 loop reads CASSSTGSTYEQYF. CDR3 nucleotides: TGCGCCAGCAGCTCAACCGGGTCCACCTACGAGCAGTACTTC. Using reference TRBV5-1 and TRBJ2-7 for the parts outside the CDR3, the full variable domain is KAGVTQTPRYLIKTRGQQVTLSCSPISGHRSVSWYQQTPGQGLQFLFEYFSETQRNKGNFPGRFSGRQFSNSRSEMNVSTLELGDSALYLCASSSTGSTYEQYFGPGTRLTVT.